The clone carrying this T cell receptor (beta chain) was found many times. Its antigen remains unknown. V lost 1 base, J lost 5 bases, and 6 bases stayed unmatched. In germline, CDR1 is SGHTA, CDR2 FQGNSA. The CDR3 sequence is 15 residues long. A universal primer site arose from template switching, and cDNA bore unique molecular identifiers. TCRdb reprocessed the 5' RACE reads with MiXCR, giving one entry per CDR3 protein. The sample comprises approximately 500,000 distinct CDR3 sequences, around 15% of which are singletons, and 0.44% rests with the top ten. Only healthy Caucasians were included as donors. This entry is derived from a study of identical twins. Study conclusions and caveats: A lower insertion count was a feature of abundant cord blood beta clonotypes, with no such feature in memory repertoires.

These data also formed part of another study, on yellow fever vaccine responses in identical twins.

This receptor was taken from a woman younger than 35 in good health. The chain joins TRBV7-2 to TRBJ2-7, with 9 bases that match TRBD1. The sequenced sample consisted of CD4+ T cells sorted from blood. The CDR3 DNA sequence: TGTGCCAGCAGCTTAGGACAGGGGGATTTCGACGAGCAGTACTTC. Encoded protein: CASSLGQGDFDEQYF.